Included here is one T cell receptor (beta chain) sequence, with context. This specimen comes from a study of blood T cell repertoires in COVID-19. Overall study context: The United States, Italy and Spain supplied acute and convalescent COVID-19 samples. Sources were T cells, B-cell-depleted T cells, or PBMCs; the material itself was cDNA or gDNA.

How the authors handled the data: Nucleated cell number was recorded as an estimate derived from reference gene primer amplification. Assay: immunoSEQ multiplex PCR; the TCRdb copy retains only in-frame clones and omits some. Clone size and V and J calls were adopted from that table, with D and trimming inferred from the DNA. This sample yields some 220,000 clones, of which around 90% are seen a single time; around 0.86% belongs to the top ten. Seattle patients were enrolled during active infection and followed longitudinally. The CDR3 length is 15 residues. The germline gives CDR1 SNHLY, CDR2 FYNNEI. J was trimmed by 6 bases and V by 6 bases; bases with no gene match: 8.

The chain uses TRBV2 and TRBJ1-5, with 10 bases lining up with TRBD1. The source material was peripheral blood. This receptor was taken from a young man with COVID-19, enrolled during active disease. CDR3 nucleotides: TGTGCCAGCAGGGACATGACAGGGGGCCCTCAGCCCCAGCATTTT. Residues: CASRDMTGGPQPQHF. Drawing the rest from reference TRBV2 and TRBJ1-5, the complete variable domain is EPEVTQTPSHQVTQMGQEVILRCVPISNHLYFYWYRQILGQKVEFLVSFYNNEISEKSEIFDDQFSVERPDGSNFTLKIRSTKLEDSAMYFCASRDMTGGPQPQHFGDGTRLSIL.